The TCR beta chain under discussion was sequenced for a study of cytomegalovirus exposure and HLA in healthy donors. On this clone itself: Its antigen is not identified.

This CDR3 has 15 residues. Trimming pared 4 bases from V and 2 bases from J, leaving 15 bases between. The PCR employed 60 Vbeta primers together with 13 Jbeta primers. Using immunoSEQ multiplex PCR, the repertoire was profiled, and TCRdb retains in-frame clones only, with some absent. The table shows about 91,000 clones, with roughly nine tenths occurring only once. Study-level points and caveats: Per a prior analysis, the majority of TCR beta V segments were productive roughly 90% or roughly 30% of the time. A later analysis linked fewer than 20,000 TCR beta sequences to HLA alleles at 0.05 false discovery rate. Immune exposure information comprised only CMV serostatus.

The receptor comes from a man aged 30 to 45 in good health and CMV-seropositive. Sequences were obtained from PBMCs. This chain links TRBV5-3 with TRBJ1-2; D call uncertain. TRBV5-3 is flagged as an ORF with uncertain function. The CDR3 bases are TGTGCCAGAAGCCCAAGACACGGAAAGAACTATGGCTACACCTTC. Translating it yields CARSPRHGKNYGYTF.